The text below deals with one TCR beta chain. The sample comes from a study of blood T cell repertoires in COVID-19. Trimming at V came to 7 bases and at J to 11 bases, leaving 7 bases not matched to a gene. CDR1 and CDR2 (germline): MDHEN, SYDVKM. This CDR3 is 12 amino acids long. Original processing notes: The assay estimated nucleated cells by amplifying reference gene primers. Sequenced by immunoSEQ multiplex PCR; TCRdb stores in-frame clones only, minus some. The V and J calls and the clone size are those of that table, but D and trimming were determined from the DNA. The sample includes approximately 250,000 clones, around nine tenths of them seen just once.

Sequencing used peripheral blood. This TCR was recovered from a man aged 40-49 years with active or convalescent COVID-19. The chain carries TRBV28 and TRBJ2-5, with 10 bases that match TRBD1. The CDR3 DNA sequence: TGTGCCAGCAAGGGGACAGGGGTTTTACAGTACTTC. The encoded protein is CASKGTGVLQYF. Full variable domain (rest looked up from reference TRBV28 and TRBJ2-5): DVKVTQSSRYLVKRTGEKVFLECVQDMDHENMFWYRQDPGLGLRLIYFSYDVKMKEKGDIPEGYSVSREKKERFSLILESASTNQTSMYLCASKGTGVLQYFGPGTRLLVL.